The 30 T cell receptor beta chains below come from one sample, sequenced in a study of blood T cell repertoires in COVID-19. TCRdb's table, derived via immunoSEQ multiplex PCR, lists solely in-frame clones and lacks some. The sample records about 120,000 clones, 87% being singletons. Specimen: peripheral blood. The receptors come from a human donor in a cohort sampled during active COVID-19.

V gene TRBV3-1 (or the pseudogene TRBV3-2) combines with J gene TRBJ2-5; maybe TRBD2 (6 bases). With 4 bases removed from V and 1 base from J, the gap between germline ends came to 10 bases. CDR3 length: 14 amino acids. Germline V gene sequence: CDR1 LGHDT, CDR2 YNNKEL (reference sequence). DNA for the CDR3: TGTGCCAGCAGCCCGGTGGGGGGCCAAGAGACCCAGTACTTC. Encoded protein: CASSPVGGQETQYF.

The genes are TRBV23-1 and TRBJ2-1; 12 bases map to TRBD2. TRBV23-1 is placed among ORFs of uncertain function. The junction had 9 bases not matched to a gene; V was cut back by 0 bases and J by 0 bases. The CDR3 runs to 20 residues. The DNA of the CDR3 is TGCGCCAGCAGTCAATCGGTACTAGCGGGAGGCCCCACCTCCTACAATGAGCAGTTCTTC. It encodes CASSQSVLAGGPTSYNEQFF.

In its sample, this clone was seen a few times. CDR3 nucleotide sequence: TGTGCCAGTAGTCCCCCCGGGACACTTTATGGCTACACCTTC. Its protein product is CASSPPGTLYGYTF. The chain couples TRBV19 to TRBJ1-2, with D possibly matching TRBD1 (6 bases). Germline CDR1 LNHDA, CDR2 SQIVND (reference sequence). The V end was cut by 5 bases, the J end by 5 bases, with 15 bases between. CDR3 length equals 14 residues.

The chain joins TRBV7-9 to TRBJ2-1; 15 bases align to TRBD2. This CDR3 contains 16 residues. V was pared by 5 bases and J by 9 bases, with 8 bases of the junction left unmatched. Germline lookup yields CDR1 SEHNR and CDR2 FQNEAQ (reference sequence). The CDR3 region is CASSRPGLAGGSEQFF. The CDR3 nucleotides read TGTGCCAGCAGCAGGCCGGGACTAGCGGGAGGAAGTGAGCAGTTCTTC.

The V call is TRBV5-6, the J call TRBJ2-2; 7 bases are a match to TRBD2. CDR3 size: 14 residues. V shed 0 bases and J 6 bases; nucleotides not matched to a gene: 2. CDR1 is SGHDT and CDR2 is YYEEEE in the germline V gene. The CDR3, as DNA: TGTGCCAGCAGCTTGGGCGGGAGCGCCGGGGAGCTGTTTTTT. Residues: CASSLGGSAGELFF.

This chain links TRBV28 with TRBJ2-2, with 7 bases aligning to TRBD1. The germline V gene encodes CDR1 MDHEN and CDR2 SYDVKM. V lost 5 bases and J lost 4; bases outside the gene matches: 7. The CDR3 sequence is 15 residues long. CDR3: CASSVSGQATGELFF. CDR3 coding DNA: TGTGCCAGCAGTGTATCTGGACAGGCCACCGGGGAGCTGTTTTTT.

The J gene is TRBJ2-1, the V gene TRBV24-1; TRBD1 agrees at 11 bases. The V and J ends lost 4 bases and 6 bases, in that order; junction bases with no gene match: 7. There are 16 residues in the CDR3. Germline assignment: CDR1 KGHDR and CDR2 SFDVKD. In DNA form, the CDR3 reads TGTGCCACCAGTGACCGAGGACAGGGGGCGGTCAATGAGCAGTTCTTC. Translated, it gives CATSDRGQGAVNEQFF.

The chain couples TRBV21-1 to TRBJ2-5; the table's D call, TRBD1, has no DNA check behind it. TRBV21-1 represents a pseudogene. The CDR3 is 13 amino acids. The CDR3 region is CASSRQGSETQYF. In DNA form, the CDR3 reads TGTGCCAGCAGCCGCCAGGGATCAGAGACCCAGTACTTC.

The V call is TRBV5-1, the J call TRBJ2-7, with 9 positions matching TRBD1. Per the germline V gene, CDR1 is SGHRS and CDR2 is YFSETQ. The CDR3 runs 18 residues. V gave up 2 bases and J gave up 0 bases; unmatched junction bases: 12. CDR3 in DNA: TGCGCCAGCAGCTTACCGGCGACAGGGGGATCCTACTCCTACGAGCAGTACTTC. This codes for CASSLPATGGSYSYEQYF.

The V and J genes are TRBV4-2 and TRBJ2-2, with 9 bases aligning to TRBD2. Germline CDR1 and CDR2: LGHNA and YNFKEQ. V lost 1 base to trimming and J lost 6 bases; unmatched junction nucleotides: 3. The CDR3 spans 15 residues. The CDR3 DNA sequence: TGTGCCAGCAGCCAAGCGGCGGGGGGGTCCGGGGAGCTGTTTTTT. Translating it yields CASSQAAGGSGELFF.

This clone occurred a few times. CDR3 in amino acids: CSVSSTGELFF. The CDR3 DNA is TGCAGTGTCTCCTCGACCGGGGAGCTGTTTTTT. The gene calls are TRBV20-1 and TRBJ2-2; D call uncertain. The V and J ends lost 7 bases and 5 bases respectively, with 8 bases between them. Germline V gene lookup returns CDR1 DFQATT and CDR2 SNEGSKA (reference sequence). The length of the CDR3 is 11 residues.

The chain recombines TRBV9 with TRBJ1-1; 7 bases are a match to TRBD1. This CDR3 has 14 residues. Trimming at V came to 0 bases and at J to 9 bases, leaving 8 bases not matched to a gene. The germline CDR1 and CDR2 sequences are SGDLS and YYNGEE. CDR3 protein: CASSVGLGQSKAFF. The CDR3 DNA reads as TGTGCCAGCAGCGTAGGATTGGGACAGTCAAAAGCTTTCTTT. The full variable domain, completed using reference TRBV9 and TRBJ1-1, is DSGVTQTPKHLITATGQRVTLRCSPRSGDLSVYWYQQSLDQGLQFLIQYYNGEERAKGNILERFSAQQFPDLHSELNLSSLELGDSALYFCASSVGLGQSKAFFGQGTRLTVV.

V and J are TRBV14 and TRBJ1-5, with unresolved D. The CDR3 covers 13 residues. In germline, CDR1 is SGHDN, CDR2 FVKESK. V shed 3 bases and J shed 1 base, with 4 bases lying between them. In DNA, the CDR3 is TGTGCCAGCAGCCAGACAAGCAATCAGCCCCAGCATTTT. It codes for CASSQTSNQPQHF.

The V gene is TRBV2, the J gene TRBJ2-7; D might be TRBD1 (7 bases). The germline V gene has CDR1 SNHLY and CDR2 FYNNEI. There are 14 residues in the CDR3. The germline V and J ends were trimmed by 6 bases and 3 bases, with 15 bases remaining between them. Written as DNA, the CDR3 is TGTGCCAGCAGAGGTGGAGGGACAGACTACGAGCAGTACTTC. It encodes CASRGGGTDYEQYF.

This clone was recorded once. This chain connects TRBV5-1 to TRBJ1-2, with a weak D call TRBD1 (6 bases). Germline loops: CDR1 SGHRS, CDR2 YFSETQ. The CDR3 covers 14 residues. Trimming pared 4 bases from V and 5 bases from J, leaving 15 bases between. This CDR3 is CASSTRTESYGYTF. The CDR3 bases are TGCGCCAGCAGCACCCGGACAGAATCATATGGCTACACCTTC.

Only one count was recorded for this clone. The CDR3 loop reads CASSVNRGPNEKLFF. In nucleotides, the CDR3 is TGTGCCAGCAGCGTCAACAGGGGCCCTAATGAAAAACTGTTTTTT. V gene TRBV9 combines with J gene TRBJ1-4, with 7 bases matching TRBD1. Per germline, CDR1 SGDLS and CDR2 YYNGEE. V shed 2 bases and J 3 bases; nucleotides not matched to a gene: 4. This CDR3 is 15 amino acids long.

This chain joins TRBV7-2 and TRBJ2-5; TRBD2 agrees at 14 bases. Trimming cost V 4 bases and J 4 bases; bases outside gene matches: 8. Germline V gene sequence: CDR1 SGHTA, CDR2 FQGNSA. This CDR3 is built from 17 residues. CDR3 sequence (DNA): TGTGCCAGCAGCTCCCCCGGGACTAGCGGGAGTCTAGAGACCCAGTACTTC. Encoded protein: CASSSPGTSGSLETQYF.

The chain employs TRBV27 and TRBJ2-1; unclear D gene. The CDR3 is 13 residues long. Germline values: CDR1 MNHEY, CDR2 SMNVEV (reference sequence). The V gene lost 0 bases and the J gene lost 10 bases, with 10 bases spanning the gap. This CDR3 is CASSLSIETEQFF. Written as DNA, the CDR3 is TGTGCCAGCAGTTTATCGATCGAGACAGAGCAGTTCTTC.

V and J are TRBV5-1 and TRBJ2-4; weak D call: TRBD1 (6 bases). From germline, CDR1 is SGHRS and CDR2 YFSETQ. There are 16 residues in the CDR3. Between the trimmed V and J ends, which lost 1 base and 7 bases, there was a span of 18 bases. The CDR3 here is CASSLRSPGEVNIQYF. The CDR3 nucleotides are TGCGCCAGCAGCTTGAGGTCCCCAGGGGAAGTTAACATTCAGTACTTC.

The chain links TRBV5-1 to TRBJ2-7; the D gene is possibly TRBD2 (6 bases). The CDR3 length is 15 residues. From germline, CDR1 is SGHRS and CDR2 YFSETQ. Trimming shortened V by 6 bases and J by 3 bases, and 19 bases separated the two germline ends. The CDR3 is CASNSLAPGVYEQYF. As DNA, the CDR3 is TGCGCCAGCAACAGTCTGGCCCCGGGAGTCTACGAGCAGTACTTC.

CDR3: CASSVEALYTGELFF. The DNA of the CDR3 is TGTGCCAGCAGCGTAGAGGCACTATACACCGGGGAGCTGTTTTTT. The chain couples TRBV9 to TRBJ2-2; D remains unclear. The CDR3 is made up of 15 amino acids. With 0 bases removed from V and 3 bases from J, the gap between germline ends came to 9 bases. The germline V gene has CDR1 SGDLS and CDR2 YYNGEE. Supplemented by reference TRBV9 and TRBJ2-2, the full variable domain reads DSGVTQTPKHLITATGQRVTLRCSPRSGDLSVYWYQQSLDQGLQFLIQYYNGEERAKGNILERFSAQQFPDLHSELNLSSLELGDSALYFCASSVEALYTGELFFGEGSRLTVL.

The chain links TRBV5-8 to TRBJ1-1; the D is unclear. Germline loops: CDR1 SGHTS, CDR2 YDEGEE. CDR3 size: 14 residues. V lost 3 bases to trimming and J lost 4 bases, with 13 bases between them. The CDR3 spells CASSSPGWSTEAFF. In nucleotides, the CDR3 is TGTGCCAGCAGCTCCCCCGGGTGGAGCACTGAAGCTTTCTTT.

This chain connects TRBV15 to TRBJ2-2; D possibly corresponds to TRBD1 (5 bases). Trimming shortened V by 1 base and J by 0 bases, and 6 bases separated the two germline ends. Germline-derived CDR1 and CDR2 are LNHNV and YYDKDF (reference sequence). This CDR3 is 15 amino acids long. CDR3 region: CATSRGGSNTGELFF. The CDR3 DNA is TGTGCCACCAGCAGAGGGGGCTCGAACACCGGGGAGCTGTTTTTT.

V and J are TRBV6-5 and TRBJ2-7; D not certain. V was pared by 7 bases and J by 4 bases, with 8 bases between. Germline V gene data show CDR1 as MNHEY and CDR2 as SVGAGI. This CDR3 comprises 11 residues. The CDR3 region has the DNA TGTGCCAGCAAAACAGCATACGAGCAGTACTTC. Its translation: CASKTAYEQYF.

This sequence joins TRBV6-2 or TRBV6-3 and TRBJ2-1, with TRBD2 matching over 9 bases. The germline gives CDR1 MNHEY, CDR2 SVGEGT. V dropped 0 bases and J dropped 4; count of bases not matched to a gene: 10. The CDR3 consists of 18 residues. CDR3 sequence reads: CASSYSSGSLEGYNEQFF. CDR3 bases: TGTGCCAGCAGTTACTCTAGCGGGAGCCTCGAAGGATACAATGAGCAGTTCTTC.

The chain recombines TRBV7-2 with TRBJ2-7, with TRBD2 matching over 13 bases. CDR3 length: 15 residues. Per the germline V gene, CDR1 is SGHTA and CDR2 is FQGNSA. Unmatched junction bases numbered 6, after V lost 5 bases and J lost 5 bases. The DNA for the CDR3 is TGTGCCAGCAGCCCACAGGGACTAGCGGGAAACGAGCAGTACTTC. Translated, it gives CASSPQGLAGNEQYF.

V is TRBV6-5 and J is TRBJ2-7; 9 nucleotides match TRBD1. There are 14 residues in the CDR3. The J segment lost 6 bases and the V segment lost 6 bases, leaving 9 bases of the junction unmatched. Germline V CDR1 and CDR2: MNHEY, SVGAGI. Here the CDR3 reads CASSPRDRASEQYF. The CDR3, as DNA: TGTGCCAGCAGCCCCCGGGACAGGGCTAGCGAGCAGTACTTC.

CDR3 bases: TGTGCCAGCAGTCGGGGACTAGCGGGGGCCAGCTCCTACGAGCAGTACTTC. Translated, it gives CASSRGLAGASSYEQYF. The V and J genes are TRBV27 and TRBJ2-7, with 14 bases that match TRBD2. Germline values: CDR1 MNHEY, CDR2 SMNVEV (reference sequence). The CDR3 spans 17 residues. J was trimmed by 0 bases and V by 5 bases; bases with no gene match: 6.

CDR3 sequence: CASSYRLPGEHEQFF. In DNA form, the CDR3 reads TGTGCCAGCAGCTACCGACTACCGGGGGAGCATGAGCAGTTCTTC. This sequence joins TRBV11-2 and TRBJ2-1; tentatively, D is TRBD2 (6 bases). In germline, CDR1 is SGHAT, CDR2 FQNNGV. The CDR3 length is 15 residues. V was clipped by 4 bases and J by 8 bases, with 18 bases between them.

This clone came up a few times. This rearrangement joins TRBV5-1 to TRBJ1-3; TRBD1 is a possible D gene (6 bases). Trimming shortened V by 2 bases and J by 0 bases, and 15 bases separated the two germline ends. This CDR3 is 17 amino acids long. CDR1 is SGHRS, CDR2 YFSETQ, per germline. CDR3 in DNA: TGCGCCAGCAGCTTACGTGGGGGCCGACTCTCTGGAAACACCATATATTTT. Translating gives CASSLRGGRLSGNTIYF.